There are many counts of the clone carrying this T cell receptor (beta chain). Between the trimmed V and J ends, which lost 0 bases and 0 bases, there was a span of 16 bases. The CDR3 covers 19 residues. In germline, CDR1 is SGHRS, CDR2 YFSETQ. Sample time point: newly diagnosed GD, antithyroid drugs for less than 3 months. After RNA was extracted from PBMCs, the TCR library was made from it. The data were obtained in a study of regulatory T cells in long-lasting Graves disease. Overall study context: For a period under 3 months, newly diagnosed Graves' patients had taken antithyroid drugs.

Investigators prepared the TCR beta libraries by applying iRepertoire HTBI primers and Arm-PCR of CDR3 regions. TCRdb reanalysed the multiplex PCR reads using MiXCR and keeps one entry per CDR3 protein. The profile shows 350,000 to 500,000 distinct CDR3 sequences, less than 20% of them singletons. These data are also associated with another study on T cells in Graves' hyperthyroidism and ophthalmopathy. As reported in that work: Uncontrolled infection, other autoimmune disease, pregnancy or lactation barred patients from enrollment. Researchers ran a first-round RT-PCR on the TCR CDR3 using the HTBI primer set. Blood also carried most thyroid clonotypes expanded above 0.001.

The sequence came from a woman under 30 with Graves disease. The material was peripheral blood mononuclear cells (PBMCs), obtained at new diagnosis, from a patient treated with antithyroid drugs. This rearrangement joins TRBV5-1 to TRBJ2-6; possible D gene TRBD1, 5 bases. CDR3 in amino acids: CASSLAGTGSLSGANVLTF. For the CDR3, the DNA is TGCGCCAGCAGCTTGGCCGGCACAGGCAGCCTCTCTGGGGCCAACGTCCTGACTTTC.